In this sample, the clone carrying this T cell receptor (beta chain) turned up many times. The sample originates from a study of spatial heterogeneity in lung cancer. The study tagged each TCR cDNA molecule with a unique molecular identifier. Each CDR3 protein is one row after TCRdb ran MiXCR on the 5' RACE reads. The sample contains under 25,000 distinct CDR3 sequences, about 5% of which appear only once. Time point: sample taken at primary tumor resection. Sequencing was performed on whole RNA extracted from tumor and nontumor lung tissue, or from frozen PBMC, and the material was left unsorted. The clonotype comes from a male donor with early-stage non-small cell lung cancer. The sequencing here drew on PBMCs, taken at surgery.

The CDR3 DNA sequence: TGTGCCAGCAGCCACGGACTAGCGGGGCCCATGGACGAGCAGTACTTC. It specifies CASSHGLAGPMDEQYF. The chain links TRBV11-3 to TRBJ2-7; 12 bases align to TRBD2. Germline lookup yields CDR1 SGHNT and CDR2 YENEEA. V was clipped by 5 bases and J by 5 bases; unmatched bases: 10. The CDR3 spans 16 residues. The variable domain in full, with the rest retrieved from reference TRBV11-3 and TRBJ2-7, is EAGVVQSPRYKIIEKKQPVAFWCNPISGHNTLYWYLQNLGQGPELLIRYENEEAVDDSQLPKDRFSAERLKGVDSTLKIQPAELGDSAVYLCASSHGLAGPMDEQYFGPGTRLTVT.